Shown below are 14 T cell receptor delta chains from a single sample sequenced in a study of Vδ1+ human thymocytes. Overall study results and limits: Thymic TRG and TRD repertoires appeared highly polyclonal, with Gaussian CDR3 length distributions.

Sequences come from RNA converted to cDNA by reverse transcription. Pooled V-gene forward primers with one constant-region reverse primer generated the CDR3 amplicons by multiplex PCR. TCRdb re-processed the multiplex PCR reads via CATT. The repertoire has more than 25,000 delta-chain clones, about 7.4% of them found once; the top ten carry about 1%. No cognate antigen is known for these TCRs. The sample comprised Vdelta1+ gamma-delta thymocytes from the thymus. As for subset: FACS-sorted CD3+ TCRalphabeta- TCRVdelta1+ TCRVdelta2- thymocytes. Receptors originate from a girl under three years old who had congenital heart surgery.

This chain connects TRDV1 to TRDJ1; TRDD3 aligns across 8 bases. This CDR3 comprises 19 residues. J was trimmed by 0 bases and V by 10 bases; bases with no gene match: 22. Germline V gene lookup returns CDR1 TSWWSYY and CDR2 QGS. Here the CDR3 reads CAPGCSRLLGAPYTDKLIF. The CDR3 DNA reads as TGTGCTCCTGGTTGTTCGCGGCTACTGGGGGCCCCTTACACCGATAAACTCATCTTT.

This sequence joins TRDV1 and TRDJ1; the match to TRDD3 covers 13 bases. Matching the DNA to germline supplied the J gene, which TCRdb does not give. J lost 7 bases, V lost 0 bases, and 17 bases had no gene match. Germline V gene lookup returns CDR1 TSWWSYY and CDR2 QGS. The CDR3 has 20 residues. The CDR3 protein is CALGELPVLGDTRIHLKLIF. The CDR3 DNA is TGTGCTCTTGGGGAACTTCCAGTACTGGGGGATACGCGTATCCACCTTAAACTCATCTTT.

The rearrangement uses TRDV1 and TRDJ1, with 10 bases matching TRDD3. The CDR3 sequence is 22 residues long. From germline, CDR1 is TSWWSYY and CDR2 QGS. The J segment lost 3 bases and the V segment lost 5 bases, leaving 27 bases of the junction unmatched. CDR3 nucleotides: TGTGCTCTTGGGTCCCGCGCCCCGGCTTCACCCGGGGGATACGAAGTGGCCGATAAACTCATCTTT. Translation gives CALGSRAPASPGGYEVADKLIF.

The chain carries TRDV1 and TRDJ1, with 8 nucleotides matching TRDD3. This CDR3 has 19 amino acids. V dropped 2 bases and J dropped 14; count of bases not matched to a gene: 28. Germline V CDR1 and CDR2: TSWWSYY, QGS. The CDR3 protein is CALGEDHLPPPFTGGPLIF. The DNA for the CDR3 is TGTGCTCTTGGGGAAGATCATCTTCCACCACCCTTTACTGGGGGTCCTCTGATCTTT.

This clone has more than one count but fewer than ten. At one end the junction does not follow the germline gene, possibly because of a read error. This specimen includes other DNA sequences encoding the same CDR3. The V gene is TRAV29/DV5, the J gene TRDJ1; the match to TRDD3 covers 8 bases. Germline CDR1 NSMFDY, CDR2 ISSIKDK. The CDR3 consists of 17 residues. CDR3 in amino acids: CAEPPALGYAYTDKLIF. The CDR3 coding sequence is TGTGCAGAACCACCGGCCTTGGGATACGCCTACACTGATAAACTCATCTTT.

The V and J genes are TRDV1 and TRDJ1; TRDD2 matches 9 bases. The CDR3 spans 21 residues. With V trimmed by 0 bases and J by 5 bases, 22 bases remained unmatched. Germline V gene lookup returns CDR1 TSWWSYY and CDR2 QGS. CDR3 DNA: TGTGCTCTTGGGGAACTAGTTCCTTCCTACAGTACTGGGGACCCCCAAGATAAACTCATCTTT. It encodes CALGELVPSYSTGDPQDKLIF.

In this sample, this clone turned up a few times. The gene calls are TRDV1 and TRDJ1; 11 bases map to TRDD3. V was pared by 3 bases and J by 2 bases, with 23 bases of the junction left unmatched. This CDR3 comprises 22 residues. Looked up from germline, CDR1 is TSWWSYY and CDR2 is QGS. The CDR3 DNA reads TGTGCTCTTGGGGATCCTCTTTCAAGGGATGTACTGGGGGATAGTGGTACCGATAAACTCATCTTT. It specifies CALGDPLSRDVLGDSGTDKLIF.

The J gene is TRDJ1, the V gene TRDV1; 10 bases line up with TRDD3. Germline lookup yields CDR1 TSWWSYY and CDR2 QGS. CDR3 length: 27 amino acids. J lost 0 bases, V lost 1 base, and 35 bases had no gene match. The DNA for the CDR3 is TGTGCTCTTGGGGAACGTGTCCCCACTTCCTACGGGGGATACGACTATCCAAACGCTCGGTACACCGATAAACTCATCTTT. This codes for CALGERVPTSYGGYDYPNARYTDKLIF.

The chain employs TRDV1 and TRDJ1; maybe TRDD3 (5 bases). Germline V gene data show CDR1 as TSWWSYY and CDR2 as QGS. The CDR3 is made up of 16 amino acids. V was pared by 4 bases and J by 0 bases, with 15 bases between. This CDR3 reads CALGVRGVKYTDKLIF. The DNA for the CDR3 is TGTGCTCTTGGGGTCCGGGGAGTTAAGTACACCGATAAACTCATCTTT.

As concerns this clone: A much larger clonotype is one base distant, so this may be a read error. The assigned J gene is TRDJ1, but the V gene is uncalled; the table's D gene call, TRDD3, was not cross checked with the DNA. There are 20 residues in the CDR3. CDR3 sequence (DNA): TGTGCCTGTGACACCTCCAAATTCCTATGCTGGGGGATACTTGCCGATAAACTCACCTTT. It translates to CACDTSKFLCWGILADKLTF.

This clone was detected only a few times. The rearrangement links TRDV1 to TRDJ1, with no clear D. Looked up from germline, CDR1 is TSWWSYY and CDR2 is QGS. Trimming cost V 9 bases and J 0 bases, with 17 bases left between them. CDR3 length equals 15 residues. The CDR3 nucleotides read TGTGCTCTAAACCTTTTTGCGGCCCACACCGATAAACTCATCTTT. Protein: CALNLFAAHTDKLIF.

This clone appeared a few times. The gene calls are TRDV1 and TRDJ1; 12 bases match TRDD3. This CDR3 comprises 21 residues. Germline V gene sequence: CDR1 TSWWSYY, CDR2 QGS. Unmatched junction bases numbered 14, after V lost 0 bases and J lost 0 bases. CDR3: CALGELELTWGIRMYTDKLIF. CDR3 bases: TGTGCTCTTGGGGAACTAGAATTAACCTGGGGGATACGTATGTACACCGATAAACTCATCTTT.

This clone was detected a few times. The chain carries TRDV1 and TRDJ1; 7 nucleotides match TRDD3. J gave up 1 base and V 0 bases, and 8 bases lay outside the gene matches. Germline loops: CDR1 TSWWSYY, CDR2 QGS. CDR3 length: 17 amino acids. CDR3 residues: CALGELWEDWGTDKLIF. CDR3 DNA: TGTGCTCTTGGGGAACTGTGGGAGGACTGGGGCACCGATAAACTCATCTTT.

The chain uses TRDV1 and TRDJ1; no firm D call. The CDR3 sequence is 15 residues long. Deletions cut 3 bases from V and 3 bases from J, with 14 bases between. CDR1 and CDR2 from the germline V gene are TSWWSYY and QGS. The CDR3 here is CALGDYGLGPDKLIF. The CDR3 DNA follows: TGTGCTCTTGGGGACTATGGACTAGGTCCCGATAAACTCATCTTT.